Listed below are T cell receptor beta chains from one sample, sequenced in a study of Ad26.COV2.S vaccination and SARS-CoV-2 variants. Here immunoSEQ multiplex PCR was the method, and the copy in TCRdb shows in-frame clones only, minus some. The sample holds some 520,000 clones, roughly 89% seen once. Sequencing was performed on peripheral blood, taken in a trial of Ad26.COV2.S vaccine versus placebo. The receptors here all came from a person between 18 and 65 years old who received the Ad26.COV2.S COVID-19 vaccine or a placebo. Each CDR3 is given with its conserved first and last residue. A D gene is named only where the DNA matches it firmly. Clone size is not always given. Where it is, it says once, few, many or a class for expanded clones.

abundance: once
j_gene: TRBJ2-1
v_gene: TRBV30
d_gene: TRBD2
CDR3nt: TGTGCCTGGAGTCACCGGCGGGGGCGGACTAGCGGGAGCTCTGAGCAGTTCTTC
CDR3aa: CAWSHRRGRTSGSSEQFF

abundance: -
j_gene: TRBJ2-2
v_gene: TRBV9
d_gene: -
CDR3nt: TGTGCCAGCAGCCGCGGGGCAAACACCGGGGAGCTGTTTTTT
CDR3aa: CASSRGANTGELFF

abundance: -
j_gene: TRBJ1-1
v_gene: TRBV29-1
d_gene: -
CDR3nt: TGCAGCCTCCGGAGGGCGGTGTACACTGAAGCTTTCTTT
CDR3aa: CSLRRAVYTEAFF

abundance: once
j_gene: TRBJ1-5
v_gene: TRBV28
d_gene: -
CDR3nt: TGTGCCAGCAGCTTTGGGAGGGGCAATCAGCCCCAGCATTTT
CDR3aa: CASSFGRGNQPQHF

abundance: -
j_gene: TRBJ2-7
v_gene: TRBV18
d_gene: TRBD1
CDR3nt: TGTGCCAGCTCACTTGGACAGGGAGCCTACGAGCAGTACTTC
CDR3aa: CASSLGQGAYEQYF

abundance: few
j_gene: TRBJ1-2
v_gene: TRBV9
d_gene: -
CDR3nt: TGTGCCAGCAGTCAAGGGCCGGGGCTCTATGGCTACACCTTC
CDR3aa: CASSQGPGLYGYTF

abundance: -
j_gene: TRBJ2-7
v_gene: TRBV19
d_gene: -
CDR3nt: TGTGCCAGTAGTATAGTTGAGCGGTCTCGGTCCTACGAGCAGTACTTC
CDR3aa: CASSIVERSRSYEQYF

abundance: -
j_gene: TRBJ2-1
v_gene: TRBV19
d_gene: TRBD2
CDR3nt: TGTGCCAGTAGCCGAACTAGCGGGACCCCCTACAATGAGCAGTTCTTC
CDR3aa: CASSRTSGTPYNEQFF

abundance: -
j_gene: TRBJ2-3
v_gene: TRBV3-1/TRBV3-2
d_gene: TRBD2
CDR3nt: TGTGCCAGCAGGCTACCACTAGCGGGGCCCCTCAGCACAGATACGCAGTATTTT
CDR3aa: CASRLPLAGPLSTDTQYF

abundance: -
j_gene: TRBJ2-7
v_gene: TRBV11-2
d_gene: TRBD1
CDR3nt: TGTGCCAGCAGCTTAGCTGGACAGGGAGTGGTGGGCGAGCAGTACTTC
CDR3aa: CASSLAGQGVVGEQYF